The source of this T cell receptor (beta chain) is a study of cytomegalovirus exposure and HLA in healthy donors. Primers: 60 Vbeta forward and 13 Jbeta reverse. TCRdb's table, derived via immunoSEQ multiplex PCR, lists solely in-frame clones and lacks some. The profile shows 100,000 to 150,000 clones, approximately 80% of them singletons. Study outcomes and limitations: Further analysis was carried out later, and it showed several of the most significant clusters appearing linked to common viral pathogens. According to a later analysis, donors in an Asian-associated ancestry cluster reportedly had fewer N-insertions than the approximately 730-donor mean. V- and J-gene trimming of TCR beta was linked (in a later analysis) to a missense DCLRE1C variant. Sequencing depth roughly uniform across donors was assumed in presence/absence analyses.

Points on this clone: The antigen is unknown.

This clonotype originated in a female donor in good health and CMV-seropositive. Sequenced input: PBMCs.

The CDR3 sequence: CASSVTGQGNSPLHF. The CDR3 bases are TGTGCCAGTAGTGTTACGGGACAGGGGAATTCACCCCTCCACTTT. This chain joins TRBV19 and TRBJ1-6; 10 positions match TRBD1. CDR1 is LNHDA, CDR2 SQIVND, per germline (reference sequence). V lost 5 bases to trimming and J lost 7 bases; unmatched junction nucleotides: 5. This CDR3 region has 15 residues.